Here is one T cell receptor (beta chain) with its context. This entry belongs to a study of technical replicates of blood from four donors. Using immunoSEQ multiplex PCR, the repertoire was profiled, and TCRdb retains in-frame clones only, with some absent. The data contain tens of thousands of clones, roughly 96% of them singletons. This clonotype was obtained from a human donor in good health. Sequencing was carried out using T cells isolated from PBMCs.

In nucleotides, the CDR3 is TGTGCCAGCAGCCCACGAGGTGGAGGGGGCGACTATGGCTACACCTTC. Amino acid sequence: CASSPRGGGGDYGYTF. The chain is built from TRBV7-3 and TRBJ1-2, with TRBD1 identical over 7 bases. This CDR3 has 16 amino acids. The germline V gene has CDR1 SGHTA and CDR2 FQGTGA. The junction had 12 bases not matched to a gene; V was cut back by 5 bases and J by 3 bases.